Listed here is a single T cell receptor beta chain. The data were taken from a study of shared clonotypes between healthy human individuals. This CDR3 is built from 14 residues. Germline V gene data show CDR1 as SGHDT and CDR2 as YYEEEE. The V end lost 4 bases, the J end lost 4 bases, and 14 bases lay between the germline ends. The table came from immunoSEQ multiplex PCR; TCRdb's copy has only in-frame clones and leaves some out. The sample has some 120,000 clones, 68% seen once; the top ten hold roughly a quarter. Source material: memory CD8+ T cells sorted from blood. Subset in this sample: CD45RO+ cells pooled with CCR7-negative TemRA cells. This receptor was obtained from a woman aged 30 to 39 in good health. The chain uses TRBV5-6 and TRBJ1-2; unclear D gene. CDR3 DNA: TGTGCCAGCAGCACCTCGGGAGGTCCCTATGGCTACACCTTC. It translates to CASSTSGGPYGYTF. The full variable domain, in which reference TRBV5-6 and TRBJ1-2 provide the parts outside the CDR3, is DAGVTQSPTHLIKTRGQQVTLRCSPKSGHDTVSWYQQALGQGPQFIFQYYEEEERQRGNFPDRFSGHQFPNYSSELNVNALLLGDSALYLCASSTSGGPYGYTFGSGTRLTVV.